This TCR beta chain stems from a study of OX40 agonist ivuxolimab in advanced cancers. The germline V gene encodes CDR1 MGHDK and CDR2 SYGVNS. Deletions cut 7 bases from V and 2 bases from J, with 14 bases between. The CDR3 has 14 residues. Sequencing used immunoSEQ multiplex PCR; TCRdb keeps in-frame clones, though not all of them. Here the sample spans about 33,000 clones, roughly 89% being singletons. The chain recombines TRBV25-1 with TRBJ1-1; D unclear. This TCR was sampled from an adult with an advanced solid tumor such as melanoma, head and neck, liver or kidney cancer. The sequencing used CD4+ or CD8+ T cells sorted from blood, collected in a trial of the OX40 agonist ivuxolimab. The CDR3 DNA reads as TGTGCCAGCACCTCCCGGTGGGGTAACACTGAAGCTTTCTTT. It specifies CASTSRWGNTEAFF.